A single sample gave rise to the 26 T cell receptor beta chains below, sequenced in a study of CD8+ T cells in alopecia areata. The treatment is: oral pan-JAK inhibitor, 5-10 mg twice daily. cDNA serving as the sequencing template came from extracted, reverse transcribed RNA. Method: immunoSEQ multiplex PCR; TCRdb's copy keeps in-frame clones and lacks some. The sample has some 200,000 clones; nearly 60% are singletons. Sequenced here: CD4+ T cells sorted from blood, sampled at week 24, from a patient treated with tofacitinib. These receptors came from a human donor with alopecia areata.

The chain combines TRBV29-1 with TRBJ1-1, with 7 bases fitting TRBD1. After removal of 6 bases from V and 7 bases from J, the junction contained 11 bases not matched to a gene. This CDR3 contains 13 residues. Germline V gene data show CDR1 as SQVTM and CDR2 as ANQGSEA. CDR3 sequence: CSVGRQGLFEAFF. CDR3 coding DNA: TGCAGCGTCGGCCGACAGGGACTGTTTGAAGCTTTCTTT.

The J gene is TRBJ1-1, the V gene TRBV4-1; D is undetermined. The V and J ends lost 2 bases and 0 bases respectively, with 10 bases between them. The germline V gene encodes CDR1 MGHRA and CDR2 YSYEKL. The CDR3 has 15 residues. DNA for the CDR3: TGCGCCAGCAGCCAACGACCCGATTTGAACACTGAAGCTTTCTTT. Translation: CASSQRPDLNTEAFF.

The chain uses TRBV27 and TRBJ2-1, with unresolved D. Germline loops: CDR1 MNHEY, CDR2 SMNVEV (reference sequence). The CDR3 sequence is 12 residues long. V was cut by 4 bases and J by 5 bases, with 6 bases left in between. DNA for the CDR3: TGTGCCAGCAGTTCGGGTAACAATGAGCAGTTCTTC. Residues: CASSSGNNEQFF.

The rearrangement links TRBV5-4 to TRBJ1-2, with 7 bases that match TRBD1. Germline V CDR1 and CDR2: SGHNT, YYREEE (reference sequence). CDR3 length: 19 amino acids. V lost 0 bases and J lost 6; bases outside the gene matches: 20. The CDR3 reads CASSLVLGQESGGRNGYTF. DNA of the CDR3: TGTGCCAGCAGCTTGGTGTTAGGACAGGAATCCGGAGGGAGGAATGGCTACACCTTC. Based on the CDR3 plus reference TRBV5-4 and TRBJ1-2, the full variable domain is ETGVTQSPTHLIKTRGQQVTLRCSSQSGHNTVSWYQQALGQGPQFIFQYYREEENGRGNFPPRFSGLQFPNYSSELNVNALELDDSALYLCASSLVLGQESGGRNGYTFGSGTRLTVV.

There are a few counts of this clone. The V gene is TRBV29-1, the J gene TRBJ1-1; the D gene is possibly TRBD1 (6 bases). With 6 bases removed from V and 0 bases from J, the gap between germline ends came to 8 bases. Germline CDR1 reads SQVTM; CDR2 reads ANQGSEA. This CDR3 comprises 12 residues. CDR3 loop: CSVYRVNTEAFF. CDR3 bases: TGCAGCGTATACAGGGTGAACACTGAAGCTTTCTTT.

The CDR3 DNA sequence: TGTGCCAGCAGCTTAAACGACTATGGCTACACCTTC. This sequence encodes CASSLNDYGYTF. The rearrangement joins TRBV11-1 to TRBJ1-2; D uncertain. The ends were cut back, 2 bases at V and 3 bases at J, with 4 bases in the middle. This CDR3 region has 12 residues. Per germline, CDR1 SGHAT and CDR2 FQDESV (reference sequence).

This clone has a handful of counts. The rearrangement links TRBV29-1 to TRBJ2-5; maybe TRBD1 (5 bases). V was trimmed by 5 bases and J by 0 bases, leaving 7 bases between them. The CDR3 consists of 12 residues. The germline V gene encodes CDR1 SQVTM and CDR2 ANQGSEA. In DNA form, the CDR3 reads TGCAGCGTTTTACAGGACCAAGAGACCCAGTACTTC. It encodes CSVLQDQETQYF.

The V call is TRBV7-9, the J call TRBJ2-5; TRBD1 might be the D (5 bases). CDR1 and CDR2 (germline): SEHNR, FQNEAQ (reference sequence). This CDR3 has 15 amino acids. V was clipped by 2 bases and J by 3 bases, with 13 bases between them. The CDR3 loop is CASSLMAGIEETQYF. The CDR3, as DNA: TGTGCCAGCAGCTTAATGGCAGGGATCGAAGAGACCCAGTACTTC.

Worth noting for this clone: This sample also contains other DNA sequences that code for the same CDR3. The genes are TRBV9 and TRBJ1-1; possibly TRBD1 for D (6 bases). CDR1 and CDR2 from the germline V gene are SGDLS and YYNGEE. The CDR3 is made up of 14 amino acids. V shed 2 bases and J shed 0 bases, with 8 bases lying between them. Here the CDR3 reads CASSVTGLNTEAFF. The CDR3 region has the DNA TGTGCCAGCAGCGTGACAGGCTTGAACACTGAAGCTTTCTTT.

This clone came up a few times. The V and J genes are TRBV6-5 and TRBJ1-2; D not resolved. V was pared by 2 bases and J by 1 base, with 11 bases between. The CDR3 is made up of 15 amino acids. CDR1 and CDR2 from the germline V gene are MNHEY and SVGAGI. The CDR3 here is CASSYGGGDNYGYTF. CDR3 DNA: TGTGCCAGCAGTTACGGTGGAGGAGATAACTATGGCTACACCTTC.

The genes are TRBV6-6 and TRBJ1-5, with D maybe TRBD1 (5 bases). The germline gives CDR1 MNHNY, CDR2 SVGAGI (reference sequence). The CDR3 totals 14 residues. V shed 6 bases and J shed 4 bases, with 13 bases lying between them. Written as DNA, the CDR3 is TGTGCCAGCAGAGGGGACTATCGGAATCAGCCCCAGCATTTT. It is translated as CASRGDYRNQPQHF.

The genes are TRBV5-1 and TRBJ2-3; the match to TRBD2 covers 8 bases. Germline values: CDR1 SGHRS, CDR2 YFSETQ. This CDR3 has 14 residues. V was clipped by 5 bases and J by 6 bases; unmatched bases: 8. CDR3 coding DNA: TGCGCCAGCAGAGAAGGCGGGAGGACCGATACGCAGTATTTT. Amino acid sequence: CASREGGRTDTQYF.

The chain employs TRBV29-1 and TRBJ1-2, with D possibly TRBD1 on 6 matching bases. Trimming stripped 7 bases from V and 4 bases from J, with 16 bases between. The CDR3 has 13 amino acids. From germline, CDR1 is SQVTM and CDR2 ANQGSEA. This CDR3 is CSAQGSASYGYTF. CDR3 sequence (DNA): TGCAGCGCCCAGGGGTCCGCTTCCTATGGCTACACCTTC.

Only a few counts were recorded for this clone. The genes are TRBV29-1 and TRBJ2-5; D is perhaps TRBD2 (5 bases). CDR3 length equals 11 residues. Germline-derived CDR1 and CDR2 are SQVTM and ANQGSEA. The CDR3: CRLGLEETQYF. For the CDR3, the DNA is TGCAGACTAGGATTAGAAGAGACCCAGTACTTC.

This clone turned up a few times. The junction departs from germline at one end; a sequencing error may be responsible. DNA for the CDR3: TGTGCCAGCAGCGAAGACCACGAGCAGTACTTC. Translated: CASSEDHEQYF. The rearrangement links TRBV2 to TRBJ2-7, with D hard to call. Germline-derived CDR1 and CDR2 are SNHLY and FYNNEI. CDR3 size: 11 residues.

This chain uses TRBV6-6 with TRBJ2-7; TRBD2 aligns across 7 bases. The germline CDR1 and CDR2 sequences are MNHNY and SVGAGI (reference sequence). The trim removed 6 bases at V and 6 bases at J, leaving 8 bases unmatched. The CDR3 covers 13 residues. The CDR3 coding sequence is TGTGCCAGCAGCACGACGGGGGGTGGCGAGCAGTACTTC. Amino acid sequence: CASSTTGGGEQYF.

This chain connects TRBV30 to TRBJ2-1, with D perhaps TRBD2 (5 bases). Germline V lookup: CDR1 GTSNPN, CDR2 SVGIG (reference sequence). The CDR3 covers 13 residues. Trimming left V 5 bases short and J 4 bases short, with 12 bases between. The CDR3: CAWQAGFYNEQFF. The CDR3 nucleotides are TGTGCCTGGCAGGCGGGCTTTTACAATGAGCAGTTCTTC.

CDR3 sequence: CAWSVGPIGSGNTIYF. The CDR3 DNA sequence: TGTGCCTGGAGTGTCGGGCCTATCGGCTCTGGAAACACCATATATTTT. V gene TRBV30 combines with J gene TRBJ1-3; D is unclear. This CDR3 comprises 16 residues. Trimming cost V 0 bases and J 0 bases, with 12 bases left between them. Per the germline V gene, CDR1 is GTSNPN and CDR2 is SVGIG (reference sequence).

The chain carries TRBV20-1 and TRBJ2-3; D ambiguous. Germline V lookup: CDR1 DFQATT, CDR2 SNEGSKA (reference sequence). The germline V and J ends were trimmed by 4 bases and 6 bases, with 5 bases remaining between them. The CDR3 sequence is 10 residues long. The CDR3 coding sequence is TGCAGTGCTATCTTGGATACGCAGTATTTT. Its protein product is CSAILDTQYF.

This clone appeared once. V and J are TRBV18 and TRBJ2-3; D perhaps matches TRBD2 (6 bases). The CDR3 covers 14 residues. The V and J ends lost 4 bases and 3 bases respectively, with 11 bases between them. The germline gives CDR1 KGHSH, CDR2 LQKENI. This CDR3 reads CASSLSRETDTQYF. DNA for the CDR3: TGTGCCAGCTCACTCTCCCGGGAGACAGATACGCAGTATTTT.

The V gene is TRBV7-3, the J gene TRBJ2-5; 10 bases fit TRBD2. Germline V gene lookup returns CDR1 SGHTA and CDR2 FQGTGA. CDR3 length equals 16 residues. V was clipped by 2 bases and J by 4 bases; unmatched bases: 7. In DNA form, the CDR3 reads TGTGCCAGCAGCTTACGAGCGGGAGGGCCTGGAGAGACCCAGTACTTC. Its protein product is CASSLRAGGPGETQYF.

The chain is built from TRBV29-1 and TRBJ1-1; D may be TRBD1 (6 bases). Germline V gene data show CDR1 as SQVTM and CDR2 as ANQGSEA. Between the trimmed V and J ends, which lost 4 bases and 3 bases, there was a span of 12 bases. The CDR3 runs to 13 residues. In DNA, the CDR3 is TGCAGCGTTGTAAAGGGGGGCCACACTGAAGCTTTCTTT. Translating it yields CSVVKGGHTEAFF.

This clone was counted a few times. This chain uses TRBV5-1 with TRBJ2-5; D possibly corresponds to TRBD2 (6 bases). This CDR3 is 14 amino acids long. Per the germline V gene, CDR1 is SGHRS and CDR2 is YFSETQ. V dropped 0 bases and J dropped 4 bases, with 10 bases sitting between them. CDR3 loop: CASSLAVGGETQYF. Written as DNA, the CDR3 is TGCGCCAGCAGCTTGGCGGTCGGGGGAGAGACCCAGTACTTC.

The chain recombines TRBV5-1 with TRBJ1-2; weak D call: TRBD1 (6 bases). The CDR3 is 13 residues long. Trimming removed 4 bases at V and 8 bases at J, with 15 bases between. Germline V gene data show CDR1 as SGHRS and CDR2 as YFSETQ. This chain's CDR3 is CASSQDSYWGYTF. The CDR3 nucleotides are TGCGCCAGCAGCCAGGACAGCTACTGGGGCTACACCTTC.

The table lists this clone with a few counts. The chain has TRBV5-4 and TRBJ1-6; D gene ambiguous. Trimming pared 5 bases from V and 7 bases from J, leaving 7 bases between. The CDR3 totals 12 residues. In germline, CDR1 is SGHNT, CDR2 YYREEE (reference sequence). Written as DNA, the CDR3 is TGTGCCAGCAGATTAACGAATTCACCCCTCCACTTT. Encoded protein: CASRLTNSPLHF.

This clone showed up just a few times. The chain combines TRBV5-1 with TRBJ2-1; 7 bases agree with TRBD2. This CDR3 spans 14 amino acids. Germline CDR1 and CDR2: SGHRS and YFSETQ. After removal of 0 bases from V and 7 bases from J, the junction contained 4 bases not matched to a gene. CDR3 DNA sequence: TGCGCCAGCAGCTTGGCGGGAGGAGGTAATGAGCAGTTCTTC. Translating it yields CASSLAGGGNEQFF.